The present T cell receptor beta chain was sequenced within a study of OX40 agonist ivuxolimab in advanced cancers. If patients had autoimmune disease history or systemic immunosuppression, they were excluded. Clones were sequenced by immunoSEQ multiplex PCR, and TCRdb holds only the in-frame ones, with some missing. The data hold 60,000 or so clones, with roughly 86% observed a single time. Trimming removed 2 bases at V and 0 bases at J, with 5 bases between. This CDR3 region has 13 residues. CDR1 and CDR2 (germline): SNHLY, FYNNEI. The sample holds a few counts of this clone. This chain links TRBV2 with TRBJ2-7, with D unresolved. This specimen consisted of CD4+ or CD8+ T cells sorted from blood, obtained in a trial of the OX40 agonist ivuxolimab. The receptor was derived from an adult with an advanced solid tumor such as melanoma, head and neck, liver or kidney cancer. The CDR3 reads CASSEPFSYEQYF. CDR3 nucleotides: TGTGCCAGCAGTGAACCGTTCTCCTACGAGCAGTACTTC.